The 9 T cell receptor beta chains reported below all come from one sample, sequenced in a study of blood T cells in healthy people across ages (dated by TCRdb to between 2014 and 2017). The library relied on 5' RACE. A second about 7 to 12 cycle PCR used a sample-barcoded 5' primer and a J-beta primer mix. Using fastp trimming at Q25 and MiXCR clonotype assembly, TCRdb reanalyzed the public sequencing data and kept in-frame beta chains. Here each entry gathers all rows of one CDR3 protein and keeps the most common genes and DNA. The sample table shows fewer than 2,000,000 distinct CDR3 sequences, and about two fifths are seen once. The top ten constitute 20% to 25% of the sample. The sample taken for sequencing was blood. All receptors derive from a human donor in good health.

Only a few counts were recorded for this clonotype. The chain carries TRBV29-1 and TRBJ2-5; 11 nucleotides align to TRBD1. V was pared by 6 bases and J by 5 bases, with 8 bases of the junction left unmatched. Germline V CDR1 and CDR2: SQVTM, ANQGSEA. This CDR3 comprises 14 residues. The CDR3: CSVARTGGRETQYF. The CDR3 DNA sequence: TGCAGCGTAGCCAGGACAGGGGGCCGGGAGACCCAGTACTTC.

This sequence joins TRBV7-6 and TRBJ1-2, with D hard to call. CDR1 is SGHVS, CDR2 FNYEAQ, per germline. This CDR3 is 11 amino acids long. Deletions cut 2 bases from V and 12 bases from J, with 10 bases between. CDR3 nucleotides: TGTGCCAGCAGCTTAAAGGGATCGGACACCTTC. Its protein is CASSLKGSDTF.

The chain employs TRBV12-3 or TRBV12-4 and TRBJ1-1, with TRBD1 matching over 7 bases. Unmatched junction bases numbered 6, after V lost 4 bases and J lost 4 bases. This CDR3 is 14 amino acids long. The CDR3 DNA reads as TGTGCCAGCAGTTCCACGACAGGGAGCACTGAAGCTTTCTTT. This translates into CASSSTTGSTEAFF.

For the CDR3, the DNA is TGTGCCAGCAGCTTAGTTCCGAAGATTAGGAACAATGAGCAGTTCTTC. Translated, it gives CASSLVPKIRNNEQFF. This sequence joins TRBV7-2 and TRBJ2-1; unclear D gene. The CDR3 length is 16 residues. Germline CDR1 is SGHTA and CDR2 is FQGNSA. Trimming removed 1 base from V and 5 bases from J, with 15 bases in between.

This clonotype was seen a few times. The chain links TRBV9 to TRBJ2-1; TRBD2 matches at 10 bases. CDR3 length: 15 residues. The trim removed 3 bases at V and 8 bases at J, leaving 8 bases unmatched. Per the germline V gene, CDR1 is SGDLS and CDR2 is YYNGEE. The CDR3 DNA follows: TGTGCCAGCAGCGCGAGCGGGGGGGCCTGGGATGAGCAGTTCTTC. Amino acids: CASSASGGAWDEQFF.

The chain joins TRBV11-2 to TRBJ1-1, with no clear D. CDR1 is SGHAT, CDR2 FQNNGV, per germline. This CDR3 region has 13 residues. Trimming pared 1 base from V and 4 bases from J, leaving 7 bases between. CDR3 protein: CASSLGRPTEAFF. As DNA, the CDR3 is TGTGCCAGCAGCTTAGGCAGGCCCACTGAAGCTTTCTTT.

The chain recombines TRBV7-9 with TRBJ2-1; D unclear. Germline values: CDR1 SEHNR, CDR2 FQNEAQ (reference sequence). Trimming shortened V by 2 bases and J by 5 bases, and 10 bases separated the two germline ends. CDR3 length: 14 amino acids. CDR3: CASSLLKGHNEQFF. The DNA for the CDR3 is TGTGCCAGCAGCTTATTAAAAGGTCACAATGAGCAGTTCTTC.

V and J are TRBV6-6 and TRBJ2-1, with 15 nucleotides matching TRBD2. From germline, CDR1 is MNHNY and CDR2 SVGAGI (reference sequence). J gave up 0 bases and V 2 bases, and 5 bases lay outside the gene matches. The CDR3 is 19 residues long. The CDR3 coding sequence is TGTGCCAGCAGTTACCCCGGGACTAGCGGGGGGTTCTCCTACAATGAGCAGTTCTTC. Translation gives CASSYPGTSGGFSYNEQFF.

This chain joins TRBV7-9 and TRBJ2-5; tentatively, D is TRBD2 (6 bases). Germline V CDR1 and CDR2: SEHNR, FQNEAQ (reference sequence). The germline V and J ends were trimmed by 8 bases and 1 base, with 14 bases remaining between them. CDR3 length: 14 amino acids. CDR3 sequence: CASAERGLQETQYF. CDR3 nucleotide sequence: TGTGCCAGCGCGGAACGGGGACTCCAAGAGACCCAGTACTTC. The entire variable domain, with the rest obtained from reference TRBV7-9 and TRBJ2-5, is as follows: DTGVSQNPRHKITKRGQNVTFRCDPISEHNRLYWYRQTLGQGPEFLTYFQNEAQLEKSRLLSDRFSAERPKGSFSTLEIQRTEQGDSAMYLCASAERGLQETQYFGPGTRLLVL.